This T cell receptor beta chain was identified during a study of blood T cell repertoires in COVID-19. Germline loops: CDR1 SGHDN, CDR2 FVKESK. CDR3 size: 14 residues. V was pared by 0 bases and J by 7 bases, with 12 bases between. Study members were between 18 and 89 years old and lived in over 20 US regions. Cohorts were based on clinical histories the participants reported. In Cohort 3, a recovered donor had either two negative PCRs, clearance, or symptom resolution. Produced via immunoSEQ multiplex PCR; TCRdb's table is partial and in-frame only. The sample lists about 460,000 clones, more than 85% occurring once.

Sequenced: PBMCs or T cells enriched from blood (not recorded which). V usage is TRBV14 and J usage is TRBJ1-1; D unclear. This receptor was identified in a woman aged 55-70 years who had recovered from COVID-19. The CDR3 DNA reads TGTGCCAGCAGCCAAGAGAGGATGGTCCTTGAAGCTTTCTTT. This translates into CASSQERMVLEAFF.